This T cell receptor (beta chain) was profiled in a study of CD8+CD57+ T cells in acquired aplastic anemia. Study as a whole: Sorted CD4+ and CD8+ cells gave a mean 3.2 ug DNA, range 0.2 to 27.4 ug. Study-wide results and caveats: Some 31 CD8+ CDR3 sequences were shared between patients and controls. For CD8+ Simpson's diversity, patients and controls showed no significant difference.

The TCR beta profiling, which covered VDJ combination and CDR3 sequence, was carried out using genomic DNA as the template. Each CDR3 protein is one row after TCRdb ran MiXCR on the reads. The table records 200,000 or so distinct CDR3 sequences, 64% of them present only once. Remarks on this clonotype: Antigen: not known.

Between the trimmed V and J ends, which lost 4 bases and 0 bases, there was a span of 12 bases. CDR3 length: 15 residues. In germline, CDR1 is SGDLS, CDR2 YYNGEE. The sample comprised sorted CD4+, CD8+, or CD8+CD57+ T cells (not recorded which) from PBMCs. The chain joins TRBV9 to TRBJ2-3; TRBD2 is a possible D gene (6 bases). The sequence was obtained from a human donor with severe aplastic anemia or a healthy control (not recorded which). The CDR3 nucleotides are TGTGCCAGCAGCCTACGGGGGATTAGCACAGATACGCAGTATTTT. It is translated as CASSLRGISTDTQYF.